These T cell receptor beta chains were read from a single sample in a study of cytomegalovirus exposure and HLA in healthy donors. Sequencing used immunoSEQ multiplex PCR; TCRdb keeps in-frame clones, though not all of them. Its clone listing holds tens of thousands of clones. Material: PBMCs. The origin of the receptors is a young woman in good health and CMV-seronegative. Each CDR3 is given with its conserved first and last residue. D genes are given only for firm matches.

TRBV29-1	12	.	TRBJ2-1	CSVERDTNEQFF	TGCAGCGTTGAAAGGGACACCAATGAGCAGTTCTTC
TRBV7-9	13	.	TRBJ2-3	CASSHQGPDTQYF	TGTGCCAGCAGCCACCAGGGTCCAGATACGCAGTATTTT
TRBV5-1	15	.	TRBJ2-3	CASSVGSIGADTQYF	TGCGCCAGCAGCGTGGGGTCGATAGGAGCAGATACGCAGTATTTT
TRBV4-1	13	TRBD1	TRBJ2-1	CASSRGQNNEQFF	TGCGCCAGCAGCCGGGGACAGAACAATGAGCAGTTCTTC
TRBV6-5	16	TRBD2	TRBJ2-1	CASSSSGGVSDNEQFF	TGTGCCAGCAGTTCTAGCGGGGGGGTTTCCGACAATGAGCAGTTCTTC
TRBV2	14	.	TRBJ2-3	CASSDRSGTDTQYF	TGTGCCAGCAGTGACCGTAGCGGCACAGATACGCAGTATTTT
TRBV6-5	16	TRBD2	TRBJ2-7	CASSYSPGRATGEQYF	TGTGCCAGCAGTTACTCTCCCGGGAGGGCCACAGGGGAGCAGTACTTC
TRBV30	13	TRBD1	TRBJ1-5	CAWSVPPDRAQHF	TGTGCCTGGAGTGTACCACCGGACAGGGCCCAGCATTTT
TRBV4-2	13	.	TRBJ1-1	CASSQDLGRRTFF	TGTGCCAGCAGCCAAGATCTGGGCAGGAGGACTTTCTTT
TRBV11-2	15	TRBD2	TRBJ2-1	CASSLLAGGLDEQFF	TGTGCCAGCAGCTTGCTAGCGGGAGGGCTCGATGAGCAGTTCTTC
TRBV4-1	16	.	TRBJ1-4	CASSQRSGQSNEKLFF	TGCGCCAGCAGCCAACGGTCCGGACAGAGTAATGAAAAACTGTTTTTT
TRBV2	15	.	TRBJ2-3	CASSAQGWGPDTQYF	TGTGCCAGCAGTGCCCAAGGTTGGGGGCCAGATACGCAGTATTTT
TRBV7-9	15	.	TRBJ1-1	CASSPREEQNTEAFF	TGTGCCAGCAGCCCACGCGAGGAACAGAACACTGAAGCTTTCTTT
TRBV7-9	15	TRBD1	TRBJ2-1	CASSLAQGARNEQFF	TGTGCCAGCAGCTTAGCACAGGGGGCGAGAAATGAGCAGTTCTTC
TRBV12-5	13	TRBD1	TRBJ2-7	CASGRQGTHEQYF	TGTGCTAGTGGTCGACAGGGTACCCACGAGCAGTACTTC
TRBV6-6	15	TRBD2	TRBJ2-1	CASGPLGGRYNEQFF	TGTGCCAGCGGGCCGTTGGGCGGGAGGTACAATGAGCAGTTCTTC
TRBV15	14	TRBD2	TRBJ2-5	CATSRGGFQETQYF	TGTGCCACCAGCAGGGGGGGGTTCCAAGAGACCCAGTACTTC
TRBV6-1	15	TRBD1	TRBJ1-4	CASSEAGGTFGKLFF	TGTGCCAGCAGTGAGGCAGGGGGTACGTTCGGAAAACTGTTTTTT
TRBV6-1	13	TRBD1	TRBJ1-2	CASRRTGGFGYTF	TGTGCCAGCAGGAGGACAGGGGGCTTTGGCTACACCTTC
TRBV12-5	13	.	TRBJ1-1	CASGFRGGTEAFF	TGTGCTAGTGGTTTTAGGGGAGGCACTGAAGCTTTCTTT
TRBV2	13	.	TRBJ1-4	CASSAGFNEKLFF	TGTGCCAGTTCTGCAGGGTTTAATGAAAAACTGTTTTTT
TRBV6-6	16	.	TRBJ1-5	CASTTFLAGGYQPQHF	TGTGCCAGCACCACCTTTCTGGCCGGAGGATATCAGCCCCAGCATTTT
TRBV2	17	TRBD2	TRBJ2-6	CASSVLAAYSGANVLTF	TGTGCCAGCAGTGTACTAGCGGCGTACTCTGGGGCCAACGTCCTGACTTTC
TRBV19	15	TRBD1	TRBJ1-4	CASSASRGLNEKLFF	TGTGCCAGTAGTGCGTCCAGGGGGCTTAATGAAAAACTGTTTTTT
TRBV6-1	16	.	TRBJ1-3	CASSEWEDPSGNTIYF	TGTGCCAGCAGTGAATGGGAGGACCCCTCTGGAAACACCATATATTTT
TRBV28	15	TRBD1	TRBJ2-1	CASRERQGLSGEQFF	TGTGCCAGCAGGGAAAGACAGGGCCTTTCGGGTGAGCAGTTCTTC
TRBV25-1	16	.	TRBJ1-5	CASIGGTVYSNQPQHF	TGTGCCAGCATAGGCGGGACCGTTTATAGCAATCAGCCCCAGCATTTT
TRBV7-2	16	.	TRBJ1-5	CASSLFAGLGDQPQHF	TGTGCCAGCAGCTTATTTGCGGGGCTGGGGGATCAGCCCCAGCATTTT
TRBV19	15	TRBD1	TRBJ2-7	CASSPGTGGFYEQYF	TGTGCCAGTAGTCCTGGGACAGGGGGCTTCTACGAGCAGTACTTC